One sample yielded the 22 T cell receptor beta chains listed below, sequenced in a study of T-cell memory formation after mild COVID-19. TCRdb fed the 5' RACE reads into MiXCR, producing one record per CDR3 protein. In the table there are just over 300,000 distinct CDR3 sequences, roughly a fifth of which are singletons. Sequenced input: PBMCs or a T cell subset sorted from them (not recorded which). The source is a man younger than 35 who had mild COVID-19 (a few samples of this study predate the infection). Cell type and time point are not known.

On this clonotype itself: A junction boundary mismatches the germline segment, possibly from a read error. The rearrangement uses TRBV18 and TRBJ2-7, with D possibly being TRBD1 (6 bases). Germline-derived CDR1 and CDR2 are KGHSH and LQKENI. The CDR3 is made up of 13 amino acids. The CDR3 nucleotides read TGTGCCAGCTCACCACAGCCCCAGACAGGCTTACTGTTC. Translation: CASSPQPQTGLLF.

This clonotype was counted a few times. The V and J genes are TRBV29-1 and TRBJ2-1; D is unclear. Germline V lookup: CDR1 SQVTM, CDR2 ANQGSEA. The V gene lost 3 bases and the J gene lost 7 bases, with 7 bases spanning the gap. The CDR3 contains 11 residues. CDR3 sequence (DNA): TGCAGCGTTGATTTGGGAAATGAGCAGTTCTTC. It codes for CSVDLGNEQFF.

This clonotype was detected a few times. The chain is built from TRBV7-3 and TRBJ2-5; D perhaps matches TRBD2 (5 bases). Trimming pared 1 base from V and 0 bases from J, leaving 9 bases between. The CDR3 consists of 15 residues. Germline CDR1 reads SGHTA; CDR2 reads FQGTGA. The DNA for the CDR3 is TGTGCCAGCAGCTTAATGGGTAGCGACCAAGAGACCCAGTACTTC. This encodes CASSLMGSDQETQYF.

A few counts support this clonotype. The chain joins TRBV12-3 or TRBV12-4 to TRBJ1-2; D call uncertain. This CDR3 has 13 residues. V was cut by 4 bases and J by 8 bases, with 14 bases left in between. The CDR3 spells CASSSNPHGGYTF. In DNA, the CDR3 is TGTGCCAGCAGTTCCAATCCTCATGGAGGCTACACCTTC.

The sample holds many counts of this clonotype. CDR3 nucleotide sequence: TGTGCCAGCAGTTCTCGGGACAGGAGTGAAGCTTTCTTT. It is translated as CASSSRDRSEAFF. V and J are TRBV6-2 or TRBV6-3 and TRBJ1-1; 8 bases are a match to TRBD1. V was pared by 4 bases and J by 7 bases, with 5 bases of the junction left unmatched. This CDR3 comprises 13 residues. From germline, CDR1 is MNHEY and CDR2 SVGEGT.

This clonotype was counted a few times. This sequence joins TRBV2 and TRBJ2-3; D remains unclear. V was cut by 3 bases and J by 6 bases, with 7 bases left in between. Germline CDR1 SNHLY, CDR2 FYNNEI. There are 12 residues in the CDR3. The CDR3 sequence is CASSEYVDTQYF. DNA of the CDR3: TGTGCCAGCAGTGAGTACGTGGATACGCAGTATTTT. Full variable domain (remainder filled in from reference TRBV2 and TRBJ2-3): EPEVTQTPSHQVTQMGQEVILRCVPISNHLYFYWYRQILGQKVEFLVSFYNNEISEKSEIFDDQFSVERPDGSNFTLKIRSTKLEDSAMYFCASSEYVDTQYFGPGTRLTVL.

This clonotype was seen more than once but under ten times. The CDR3 loop reads CSVEDLVRYGYTF. CDR3 DNA: TGCAGCGTTGAAGATCTTGTACGGTATGGCTACACCTTC. The chain has TRBV29-1 and TRBJ1-2; the D is unclear. Germline V gene sequence: CDR1 SQVTM, CDR2 ANQGSEA. CDR3 length: 13 amino acids. V lost 0 bases and J 5 bases, leaving 10 bases between the germline ends. Complete variable domain (other parts from reference TRBV29-1 and TRBJ1-2): SAVISQKPSRDICQRGTSLTIQCQVDSQVTMMFWYRQQPGQSLTLIATANQGSEATYESGFVIDKFPISRPNLTFSTLTVSNMSPEDSSIYLCSVEDLVRYGYTFGSGTRLTVV.

This clonotype was counted a few times. The gene calls are TRBV6-1 and TRBJ1-4; D unresolved. The CDR3 is made up of 15 amino acids. The germline V and J ends were trimmed by 6 bases and 8 bases, with 19 bases remaining between them. Germline CDR1 and CDR2: MNHNS and SASEGT. The CDR3 region is CASSGWKALGEKLFF. Here the CDR3 DNA reads TGTGCCAGCAGCGGCTGGAAGGCCCTGGGGGAAAAACTGTTTTTT.

This clonotype was counted between two and nine times. Germline is not matched at one junction end, which may reflect a read error. The CDR3 nucleotides read TGTGCCAGCACGTCGACCAGCACCGATACGCAGTATTTT. It translates to CASTSTSTDTQYF. The chain links TRBV6-5 to TRBJ2-3; D is undetermined. The CDR3 is 13 amino acids. Germline CDR1 is MNHEY and CDR2 is SVGAGI.

This clonotype was detected only a few times. This rearrangement joins TRBV3-1 to TRBJ2-3, with TRBD2 matching over 9 bases. CDR3 size: 16 residues. Germline CDR1 LGHDT, CDR2 YNNKEL (reference sequence). The V gene end was trimmed by 2 bases and the J gene end by 3 bases; junction bases not matched to a gene: 6. The CDR3 loop is CASSQFASGVTDTQYF. The CDR3 DNA reads TGTGCCAGCAGCCAATTTGCTAGCGGGGTAACAGATACGCAGTATTTT.

The table lists this clonotype with a few counts. The chain carries TRBV11-2 and TRBJ2-1; tentative D call: TRBD2 (5 bases). The V gene lost 5 bases and the J gene lost 8 bases, with 16 bases spanning the gap. The CDR3 is made up of 14 amino acids. Germline assignment: CDR1 SGHAT and CDR2 FQNNGV. DNA of the CDR3: TGTGCCAGCAGCCCCGACTCCTTGCGGGATGAGCAGTTCTTC. Translating gives CASSPDSLRDEQFF. Supplemented by reference TRBV11-2 and TRBJ2-1, the full variable domain reads EAGVAQSPRYKIIEKRQSVAFWCNPISGHATLYWYQQILGQGPKLLIQFQNNGVVDDSQLPKDRFSAERLKGVDSTLKIQPAKLEDSAVYLCASSPDSLRDEQFFGPGTRLTVL.

The V and J genes are TRBV7-2 and TRBJ1-1; possibly TRBD1 for D (6 bases). The V end was cut by 4 bases, the J end by 3 bases, with 12 bases between. Germline V gives CDR1 SGHTA, CDR2 FQGNSA. The CDR3 covers 14 residues. The CDR3 region has the DNA TGTGCCAGCAGCTCCAGGGGTGGGTACACTGAAGCTTTCTTT. Its translation: CASSSRGGYTEAFF.

At least ten counts were recorded for this clonotype. The gene calls are TRBV4-1 and TRBJ2-5; 9 nucleotides match TRBD1. The germline gives CDR1 MGHRA, CDR2 YSYEKL. The length of the CDR3 is 15 residues. Unmatched junction bases numbered 4, after V lost 4 bases and J lost 1 base. The CDR3 bases are TGCGCCAGCAGCCCCGGGACAGGGATCCAAGAGACCCAGTACTTC. The encoded protein is CASSPGTGIQETQYF.

The chain combines TRBV9 with TRBJ2-3; 8 positions agree with TRBD2. The CDR3 contains 16 residues. After removal of 4 bases from V and 1 base from J, the junction contained 8 bases not matched to a gene. Germline CDR1 and CDR2: SGDLS and YYNGEE. The CDR3 region is CASSPRGSGGTDTQYF. In DNA form, the CDR3 reads TGTGCCAGCAGCCCTCGGGGTAGCGGGGGCACAGATACGCAGTATTTT. Drawing the rest from reference TRBV9 and TRBJ2-3, the complete variable domain is DSGVTQTPKHLITATGQRVTLRCSPRSGDLSVYWYQQSLDQGLQFLIQYYNGEERAKGNILERFSAQQFPDLHSELNLSSLELGDSALYFCASSPRGSGGTDTQYFGPGTRLTVL.

The genes are TRBV10-2 and TRBJ2-7, with a weak D call TRBD2 (5 bases). The germline CDR1 and CDR2 sequences are WSHSY and SAAADI. V was clipped by 3 bases and J by 6 bases, with 9 bases between them. The CDR3 is 12 amino acids. CDR3 sequence: CASSELGGEQYV. The CDR3 DNA reads as TGCGCCAGCAGTGAACTCGGAGGCGAGCAGTACGTC.

This clonotype came up a few times. CDR3 nucleotides: TGTGCCAGCAGCCAAGATATACGCTTAAGGGGCACAGATACGCAGTATTTT. Protein sequence: CASSQDIRLRGTDTQYF. The genes are TRBV14 and TRBJ2-3; no reliable D call. V lost 0 bases to trimming and J lost 1 base, with 14 bases between them. This CDR3 region has 17 residues. Per germline, CDR1 SGHDN and CDR2 FVKESK. Complete variable domain (other parts from reference TRBV14 and TRBJ2-3): EAGVTQFPSHSVIEKGQTVTLRCDPISGHDNLYWYRRVMGKEIKFLLHFVKESKQDESGMPNNRFLAERTGGTYSTLKVQPAELEDSGVYFCASSQDIRLRGTDTQYFGPGTRLTVL.

A few counts support this clonotype. The V and J genes are TRBV2 and TRBJ2-2; D unresolved. The CDR3 is 14 amino acids. Germline lookup yields CDR1 SNHLY and CDR2 FYNNEI. V lost 6 bases, J lost 0 bases, and 8 bases lay in between. CDR3 sequence reads: CASRGRTNTGELFF. CDR3 nucleotides: TGTGCCAGCAGAGGACGGACGAACACCGGGGAGCTGTTTTTT.

J is TRBJ2-2 and V is TRBV18; D is tentatively TRBD1 or TRBD2 (5 bases each). There are 15 residues in the CDR3. Trimming cost V 6 bases and J 5 bases, with 16 bases left between them. The germline gives CDR1 KGHSH, CDR2 LQKENI. The CDR3 DNA follows: TGTGCCAGCTCGCCCGGGACCCGAAAAACCGGGGAGCTGTTTTTT. Amino acid sequence: CASSPGTRKTGELFF.

This clonotype was seen many times. The rearrangement links TRBV28 to TRBJ2-7, with D maybe TRBD1 (7 bases). Germline CDR1 is MDHEN and CDR2 is SYDVKM. V gave up 3 bases and J gave up 5 bases, with 11 bases separating them. The CDR3 loop spans 13 amino acids. The CDR3 nucleotides read TGTGCCAGCAGTTTCCAGGGGGGTAACGAGCAGTACGTC. This gives the protein CASSFQGGNEQYV.

Only a few counts were recorded for this clonotype. The rearrangement joins TRBV20-1 to TRBJ1-4, with D uncertain. Trimming took off 0 bases at V and 5 bases at J, with 10 bases between the two ends. This CDR3 contains 14 residues. Per germline, CDR1 DFQATT and CDR2 SNEGSKA (reference sequence). The CDR3 loop reads CSAREGGYNEKLFF. CDR3 bases: TGCAGTGCTAGAGAAGGTGGATACAATGAAAAACTGTTTTTT.

The chain employs TRBV10-3 and TRBJ1-2; tentatively, D is TRBD1 (5 bases). The CDR3 is made up of 18 amino acids. From germline, CDR1 is ENHRY and CDR2 SYGVKD. V was pared by 9 bases and J by 4 bases, with 30 bases between. The chain's CDR3 is CAIEPGRDGIGGTYGYTF. Written as DNA, the CDR3 is TGTGCCATTGAACCCGGCCGGGACGGCATTGGTGGGACCTATGGCTACACCTTC.

V and J are TRBV20-1 and TRBJ1-5; no definite D call. Germline loops: CDR1 DFQATT, CDR2 SNEGSKA (reference sequence). The CDR3 runs to 13 residues. Trimming removed 0 bases from V and 7 bases from J, with 10 bases in between. CDR3 DNA: TGCAGTGCTAGAGATCAAGGGTTCCAGCCCCAGCATTTT. Protein product: CSARDQGFQPQHF.